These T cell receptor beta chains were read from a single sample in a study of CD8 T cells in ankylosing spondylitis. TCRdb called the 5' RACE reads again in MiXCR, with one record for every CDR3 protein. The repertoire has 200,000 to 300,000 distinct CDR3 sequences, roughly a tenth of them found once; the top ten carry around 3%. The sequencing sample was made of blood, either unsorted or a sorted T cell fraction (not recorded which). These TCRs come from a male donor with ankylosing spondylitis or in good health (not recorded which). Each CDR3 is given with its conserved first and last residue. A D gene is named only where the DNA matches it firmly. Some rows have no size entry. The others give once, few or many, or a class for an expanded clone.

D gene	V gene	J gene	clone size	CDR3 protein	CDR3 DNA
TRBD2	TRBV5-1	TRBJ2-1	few	CASSLGPSGSYNEQFF	TGCGCCAGCAGCTTGGGTCCTAGCGGAAGTTACAATGAGCAGTTCTTC
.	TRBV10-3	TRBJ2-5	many	CASGTGSGKSASLAQYF	TGTGCCTCGGGGACGGGGTCGGGCAAGAGTGCGTCCCTGGCCCAGTACTTC
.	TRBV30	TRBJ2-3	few	CAWRATGTDTQYF	TGTGCCTGGAGGGCCACCGGCACAGATACGCAGTATTTT
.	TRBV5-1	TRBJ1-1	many	CASSRDGQNTEAFF	TGCGCCAGCAGCCGGGACGGGCAGAACACTGAAGCTTTCTTT
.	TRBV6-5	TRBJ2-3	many	CASSYSKPTDTQYF	TGTGCCAGCAGTTACTCAAAACCCACAGATACGCAGTATTTT
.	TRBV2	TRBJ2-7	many	CASSEGGTSSYEQYF	TGTGCCAGCAGTGAAGGGGGAACTAGCAGCTACGAGCAGTACTTC
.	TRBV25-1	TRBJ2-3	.	CASSDNNRASTATQYF	TGTGCCAGCAGTGATAACAACAGAGCTAGCACAGCTACGCAGTATTTT
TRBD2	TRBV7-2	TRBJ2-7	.	CASSWRGSYEQYF	TGTGCCAGCAGCTGGCGGGGGTCCTACGAGCAGTACTTC
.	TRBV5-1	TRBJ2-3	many	CASRTAPLGTDTQYF	TGCGCCAGCAGAACAGCGCCATTGGGGACAGATACGCAGTATTTT
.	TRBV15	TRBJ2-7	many	CATSRKGGGPYEQYF	TGTGCCACCAGCAGAAAGGGCGGTGGGCCCTACGAGCAGTACTTC
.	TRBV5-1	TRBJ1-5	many	CASSLGAGGGSANQPQHF	TGCGCCAGCAGCTTGGGTGCCGGTGGGGGCAGCGCCAATCAGCCCCAGCATTTT
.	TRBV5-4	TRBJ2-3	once	CASRGLLTDTQYF	TGTGCCAGCAGGGGACTTCTCACAGATACGCAGTATTTT
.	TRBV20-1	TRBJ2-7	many	CSARDPVDYNEQYF	TGCAGTGCTAGAGATCCTGTGGACTATAACGAGCAGTACTTC
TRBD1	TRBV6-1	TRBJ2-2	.	CASSRTGGAGELFF	TGTGCCAGCAGTCGCACAGGGGGTGCAGGGGAGCTGTTTTTT
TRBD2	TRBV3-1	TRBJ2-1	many	CASSQSTSGSGEQFF	TGTGCCAGCAGCCAGTCGACTAGCGGGAGTGGAGAGCAGTTCTTC
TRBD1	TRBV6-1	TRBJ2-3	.	CATGTGTGTDTQYF	TGTGCCACCGGGACAGGGACCGGCACAGATACGCAGTATTTT
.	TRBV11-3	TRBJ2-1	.	CASSPRTTSYNEQFF	TGTGCCAGCAGCCCCCGTACTACCTCCTACAATGAGCAGTTCTTC
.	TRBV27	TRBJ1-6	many	CASSKQGPYNSPLHF	TGTGCCAGCAGTAAACAGGGACCCTATAATTCACCCCTCCACTTT
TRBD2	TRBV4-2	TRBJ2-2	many	CASSQGLAGSTGELFF	TGTGCCAGCAGCCAAGGACTAGCGGGAAGCACCGGGGAGCTGTTTTTT
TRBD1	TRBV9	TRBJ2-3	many	CASRVVGQGDDTQYF	TGTGCCAGCAGGGTAGTGGGACAGGGAGATGATACGCAGTATTTT
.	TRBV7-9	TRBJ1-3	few	CASRSIRSSGNTIYF	TGTGCCAGCAGGTCGATACGGTCCTCTGGAAACACCATATATTTT
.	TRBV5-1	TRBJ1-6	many	CASSIQGSPLHF	TGCGCCAGCAGCATCCAGGGTTCACCCCTCCACTTT
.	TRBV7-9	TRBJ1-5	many	CASSLDGQDQPQHF	TGTGCCAGCAGCTTAGATGGTCAGGATCAGCCCCAGCATTTT
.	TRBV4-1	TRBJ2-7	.	CASSQDGRRTDAYF	TGCGCCAGCAGCCAAGATGGGAGGAGGACGGACGCGTACTTC
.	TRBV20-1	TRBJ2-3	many	CSAIKSLGGADSDTQYF	TGCAGTGCTATCAAAAGTCTGGGGGGAGCGGATTCGGATACGCAGTATTTT
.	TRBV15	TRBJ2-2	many	CATSRDRATGELFF	TGTGCCACCAGCAGAGACAGGGCCACCGGGGAGCTGTTTTTT
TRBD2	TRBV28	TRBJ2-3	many	CASSLNGRGTDTQYF	TGTGCCAGCAGTTTAAATGGGAGGGGCACAGATACGCAGTATTTT
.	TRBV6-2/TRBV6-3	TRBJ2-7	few	CASSSRTRGSYEQYF	TGTGCCAGCAGTTCTCGGACACGGGGCAGCTACGAGCAGTACTTC
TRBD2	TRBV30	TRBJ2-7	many	CAWSGSSGRAKEQYF	TGTGCCTGGAGTGGCTCTAGCGGGAGGGCGAAGGAGCAGTACTTC
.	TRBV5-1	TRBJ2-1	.	CASSPGSTSYNEQFF	TGCGCCAGCAGCCCGGGGAGTACCTCCTACAATGAGCAGTTCTTC
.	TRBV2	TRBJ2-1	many	CATSYNEQFF	TGTGCCACATCCTACAATGAGCAGTTCTTC
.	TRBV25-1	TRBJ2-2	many	CASSGTGITGELFF	TGTGCCAGCAGTGGTACAGGGATAACCGGGGAGCTGTTTTTT
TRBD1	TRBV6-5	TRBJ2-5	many	CASSYTTGLGETQYF	TGTGCCAGCAGTTACACGACAGGGTTAGGAGAGACCCAGTACTTC
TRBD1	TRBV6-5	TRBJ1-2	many	CASSYLDRTQFNYGYTF	TGTGCCAGCAGTTATTTGGACAGGACCCAATTTAACTATGGCTACACCTTC
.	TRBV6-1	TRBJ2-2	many	CASSEGGGSHTGELFF	TGTGCCAGCAGTGAAGGTGGGGGATCTCACACCGGGGAGCTGTTTTTT
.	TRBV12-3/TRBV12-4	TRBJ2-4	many	CASSLKGLAKNIQYF	TGTGCCAGCAGTTTGAAGGGTCTAGCCAAAAACATTCAGTACTTC
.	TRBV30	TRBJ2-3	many	CAWSVGGTDTQYF	TGTGCCTGGAGTGTAGGGGGCACAGATACGCAGTATTTT
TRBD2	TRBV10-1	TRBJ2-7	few	CASSDRSGGTYEQYF	TGCGCCAGCAGTGATCGGTCGGGAGGGACCTACGAGCAGTACTTC
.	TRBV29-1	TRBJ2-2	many	CSVDDRDTGELFF	TGCAGCGTTGATGACAGAGACACCGGGGAGCTGTTTTTT
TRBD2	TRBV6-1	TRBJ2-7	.	CASSETSGSTYEQYF	TGTGCCAGCAGTGAGACTAGCGGGAGTACGTACGAGCAGTACTTC
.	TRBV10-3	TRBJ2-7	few	CAISESSSPSRGEQYF	TGTGCCATCAGTGAGTCCTCTAGCCCATCACGGGGGGAGCAGTACTTC
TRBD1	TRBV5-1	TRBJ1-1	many	CASSPRDSSWTEAFF	TGCGCCAGCAGCCCCCGGGACAGTTCCTGGACTGAAGCTTTCTTT
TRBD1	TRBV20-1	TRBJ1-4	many	CSASGTANEKLFF	TGCAGTGCCTCCGGGACAGCTAATGAAAAACTGTTTTTT
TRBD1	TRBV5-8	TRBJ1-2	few	CASSPRTGPYGYTF	TGTGCCAGCAGCCCACGGACAGGACCGTATGGCTACACCTTC
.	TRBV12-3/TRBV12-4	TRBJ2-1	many	CASSLGGYSSYNEQFF	TGTGCCAGCAGTTTAGGCGGGTACAGCTCCTACAATGAGCAGTTCTTC
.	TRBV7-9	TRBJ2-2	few	CASSPTGSPGELFF	TGTGCCAGCAGCCCGACAGGATCCCCCGGGGAGCTGTTTTTT
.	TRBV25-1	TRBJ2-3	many	CASSEGFGDTQYF	TGTGCCAGCAGTGAAGGATTCGGAGATACGCAGTATTTT
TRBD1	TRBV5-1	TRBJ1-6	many	CASSLTDRGMRNSPLHF	TGCGCCAGCAGCCTGACGGACAGGGGGATGCGGAATTCACCCCTCCACTTT
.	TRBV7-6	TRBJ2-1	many	CASSLPQGPSYNEQFF	TGTGCCAGCAGCTTACCCCAGGGGCCTTCCTACAATGAGCAGTTCTTC
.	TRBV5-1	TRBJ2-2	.	CASSLVGASNTGELFF	TGCGCCAGCAGCTTGGTAGGGGCCTCGAACACCGGGGAGCTGTTTTTT
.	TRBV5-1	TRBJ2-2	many	CASSLDLGFSGELFF	TGCGCCAGCAGCTTGGACCTGGGTTTTAGCGGGGAGCTGTTTTTT
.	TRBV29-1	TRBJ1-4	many	CSVEKTDSNEKLFF	TGCAGCGTGGAAAAGACAGACTCTAATGAAAAACTGTTTTTT